This T cell receptor (beta chain) was profiled in a study of response to subunit inactivated influenza vaccine. TCRdb re-called the RT-PCR reads through MiXCR, storing one row per CDR3 protein. The table records some 640,000 distinct CDR3 sequences, approximately 13% of them present only once. Germline assignment: CDR1 MNHEY and CDR2 SVGEGT. This CDR3 is built from 13 residues. V gave up 10 bases and J gave up 5 bases; unmatched junction bases: 8. This clonotype was seen only a few times. Specimen: PBMCs from blood, collected roughly 2 weeks before vaccination. This clonotype originated in a man between 50 and 59 years old who received an inactivated influenza vaccine. The chain couples TRBV6-2 or TRBV6-3 to TRBJ2-1, with 7 bases fitting TRBD2. CDR3: CATARGDDNEQFF. DNA for the CDR3: TGTGCCACCGCTCGGGGGGACGACAATGAGCAGTTCTTC.